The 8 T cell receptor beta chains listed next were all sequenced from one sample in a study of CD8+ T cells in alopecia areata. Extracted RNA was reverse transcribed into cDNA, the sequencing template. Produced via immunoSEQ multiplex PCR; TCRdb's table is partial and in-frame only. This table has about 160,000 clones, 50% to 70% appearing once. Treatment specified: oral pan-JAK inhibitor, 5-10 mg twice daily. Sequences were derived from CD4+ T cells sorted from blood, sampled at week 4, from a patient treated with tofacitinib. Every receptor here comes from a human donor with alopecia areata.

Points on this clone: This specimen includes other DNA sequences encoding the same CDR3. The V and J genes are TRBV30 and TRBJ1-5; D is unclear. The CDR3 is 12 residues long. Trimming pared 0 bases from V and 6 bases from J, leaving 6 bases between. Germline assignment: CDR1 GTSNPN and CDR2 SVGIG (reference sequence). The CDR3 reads CAWSVGRQPQHF. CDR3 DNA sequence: TGTGCCTGGAGTGTTGGCCGTCAGCCCCAGCATTTT.

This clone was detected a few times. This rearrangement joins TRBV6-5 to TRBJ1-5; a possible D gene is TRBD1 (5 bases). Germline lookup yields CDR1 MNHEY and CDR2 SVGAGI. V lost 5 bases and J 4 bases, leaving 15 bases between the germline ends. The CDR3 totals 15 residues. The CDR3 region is CASSRGSARNQPQHF. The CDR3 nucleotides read TGTGCCAGCAGTCGGGGCTCTGCCCGGAATCAGCCCCAGCATTTT.

The CDR3 coding sequence is TGTGCCACCCCAGCGGCGGCGCCAGGGAACTATGGCTACACCTTC. Residues: CATPAAAPGNYGYTF. V is TRBV30 and J is TRBJ1-2; D might be TRBD1 (5 bases). There are 15 residues in the CDR3. Trimming stripped 8 bases from V and 2 bases from J, with 21 bases between. Germline V gene data show CDR1 as GTSNPN and CDR2 as SVGIG (reference sequence).

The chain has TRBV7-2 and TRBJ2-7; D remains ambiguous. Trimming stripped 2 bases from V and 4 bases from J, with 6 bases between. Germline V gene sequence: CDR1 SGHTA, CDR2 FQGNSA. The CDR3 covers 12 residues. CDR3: CASSLSLYEQYF. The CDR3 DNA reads TGTGCCAGCAGCTTATCCCTTTACGAGCAGTACTTC.

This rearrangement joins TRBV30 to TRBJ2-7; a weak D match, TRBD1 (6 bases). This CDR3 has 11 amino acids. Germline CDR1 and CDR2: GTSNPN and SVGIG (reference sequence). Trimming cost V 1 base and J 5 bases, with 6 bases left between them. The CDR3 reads CAWSDRDEQYF. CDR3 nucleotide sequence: TGTGCCTGGAGTGACAGGGACGAGCAGTACTTC. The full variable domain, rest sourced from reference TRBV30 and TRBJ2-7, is SQTIHQWPATLVQPVGSPLSLECTVEGTSNPNLYWYRQAAGRGLQLLFYSVGIGQISSEVPQNLSASRPQDRQFILSSKKLLLSDSGFYLCAWSDRDEQYFGPGTRLTVT.

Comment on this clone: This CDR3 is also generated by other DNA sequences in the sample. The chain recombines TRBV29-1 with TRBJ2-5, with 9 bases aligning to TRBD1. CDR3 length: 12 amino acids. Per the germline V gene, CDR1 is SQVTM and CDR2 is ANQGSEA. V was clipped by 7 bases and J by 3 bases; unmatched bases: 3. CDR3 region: CSGRTGEETQYF. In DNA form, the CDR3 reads TGCAGCGGTAGGACAGGGGAAGAGACCCAGTACTTC. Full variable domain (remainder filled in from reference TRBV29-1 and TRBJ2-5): SAVISQKPSRDICQRGTSLTIQCQVDSQVTMMFWYRQQPGQSLTLIATANQGSEATYESGFVIDKFPISRPNLTFSTLTVSNMSPEDSSIYLCSGRTGEETQYFGPGTRLLVL.

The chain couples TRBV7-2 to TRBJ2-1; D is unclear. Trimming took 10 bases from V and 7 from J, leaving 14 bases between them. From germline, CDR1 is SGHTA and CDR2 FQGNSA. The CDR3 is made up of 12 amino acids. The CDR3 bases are TGTGCCACCTCGTACAGTCGGAATGAGCAGTTCTTC. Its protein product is CATSYSRNEQFF.

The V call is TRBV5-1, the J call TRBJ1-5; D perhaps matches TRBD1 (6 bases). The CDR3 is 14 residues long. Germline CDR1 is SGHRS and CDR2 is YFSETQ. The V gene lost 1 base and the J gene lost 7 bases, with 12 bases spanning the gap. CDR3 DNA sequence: TGCGCCAGCAGCTTGTCGGAGGGGGGCCAGCCCCAGCATTTT. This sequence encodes CASSLSEGGQPQHF.